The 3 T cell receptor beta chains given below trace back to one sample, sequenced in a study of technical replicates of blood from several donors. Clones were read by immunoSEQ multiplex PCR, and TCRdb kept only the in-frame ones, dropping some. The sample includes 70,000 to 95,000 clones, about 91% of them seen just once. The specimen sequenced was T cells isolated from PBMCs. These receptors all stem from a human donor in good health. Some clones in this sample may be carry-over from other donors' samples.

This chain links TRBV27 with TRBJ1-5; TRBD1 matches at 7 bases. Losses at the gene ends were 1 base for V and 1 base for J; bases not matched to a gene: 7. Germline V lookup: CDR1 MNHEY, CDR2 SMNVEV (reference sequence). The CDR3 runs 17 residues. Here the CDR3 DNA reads TGTGCCAGCAGTTTATACAAGGGGGCAACGAGCAATCAGCCCCAGCATTTT. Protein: CASSLYKGATSNQPQHF.

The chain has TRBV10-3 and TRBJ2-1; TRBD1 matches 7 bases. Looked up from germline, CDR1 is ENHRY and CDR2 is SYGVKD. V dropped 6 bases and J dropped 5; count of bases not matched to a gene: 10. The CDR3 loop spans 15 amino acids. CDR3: CAISGDRAFDNEQFF. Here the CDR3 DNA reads TGTGCCATCAGCGGAGACAGGGCTTTTGACAATGAGCAGTTCTTC.

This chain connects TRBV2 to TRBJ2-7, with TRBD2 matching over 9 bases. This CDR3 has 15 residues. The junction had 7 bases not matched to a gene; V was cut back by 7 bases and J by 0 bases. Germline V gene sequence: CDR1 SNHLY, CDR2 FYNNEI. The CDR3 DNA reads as TGTGCCAGCATTCTAGCGGGAATCATCTCCTACGAGCAGTACTTC. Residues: CASILAGIISYEQYF.